Included here is one T cell receptor (beta chain) sequence, with context. The antigen remains undetermined. The sample comes from a study of somatic mutations in cytotoxic T cells in rheumatoid arthritis. The wider study: Patients had 30 ml EDTA blood drawn right after diagnosis, before any treatment. Flow sorting at nearly 100% purity was applied to some V beta antibody-stained T-cell populations, which included V beta1+ cells sequenced for TCRB.

Study observations and caveats: Of the expanded CD8+ clones, the antigen targets were not known.

With 3 bases removed from V and 4 bases from J, the gap between germline ends came to 7 bases. CDR1 and CDR2 from the germline V gene are WSHSY and SAAADI. The CDR3 extends over 13 amino acids. Data came from immunoSEQ multiplex PCR; TCRdb stores just in-frame clones and leaves some out. Of about 14,000 clones listed, around 70% are singletons. The sample consisted of CD8+ T cells sorted from blood. The clonotype comes from an adult with rheumatoid arthritis. V gene TRBV10-2 combines with J gene TRBJ1-3, with D unclear. The CDR3 DNA reads TGCGCCAGCAGTGACGGCGGCGGAAACACCATATATTTT. Its protein product is CASSDGGGNTIYF.